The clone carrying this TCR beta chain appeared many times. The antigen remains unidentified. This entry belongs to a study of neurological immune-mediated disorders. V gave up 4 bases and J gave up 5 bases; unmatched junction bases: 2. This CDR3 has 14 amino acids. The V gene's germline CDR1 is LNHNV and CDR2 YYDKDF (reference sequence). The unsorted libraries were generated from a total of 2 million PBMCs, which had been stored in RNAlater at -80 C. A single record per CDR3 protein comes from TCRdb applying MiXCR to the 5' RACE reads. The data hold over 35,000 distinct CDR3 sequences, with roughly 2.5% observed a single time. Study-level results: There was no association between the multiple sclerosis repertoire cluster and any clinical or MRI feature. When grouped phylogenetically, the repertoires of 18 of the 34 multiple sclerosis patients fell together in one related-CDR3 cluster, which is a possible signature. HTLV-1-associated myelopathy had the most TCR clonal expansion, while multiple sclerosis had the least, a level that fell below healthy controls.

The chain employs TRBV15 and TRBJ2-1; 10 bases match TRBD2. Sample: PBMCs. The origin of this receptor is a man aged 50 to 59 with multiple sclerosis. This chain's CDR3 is CATSTTSGHNEQFF. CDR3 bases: TGTGCCACCAGCACGACTAGCGGGCACAATGAGCAGTTCTTC.